These T cell receptor beta chains were read from a single sample in a study of post-analysis software for immune sequencing data. TCRdb called the PCR reads again in MiXCR, with one record for every CDR3 protein. The sample contains about 770,000 distinct CDR3 sequences, 46% of which appear only once. The sample comprised blood. These receptors came from a girl aged 10 to 17 with multiple sclerosis. The CDR3 runs from the conserved cysteine through the conserved F or W. D genes are given only for firm matches. Rows may omit the clone size; those that give it use once, few, many or a size class.

CDR3 DNA	CDR3 protein	D gene	clone size	V gene	J gene
TGTGCCAGCAGTTTAAGTTCCGGGACTACGTCCTACGAGCAGTACTTC	CASSLSSGTTSYEQYF	TRBD2	NA	TRBV6-1	TRBJ2-7
TGCAGTACTTCCGGGACAGGGGGCTCCTACAATGAGCAGTTCTTC	CSTSGTGGSYNEQFF	TRBD1	NA	TRBV20-1	TRBJ2-1
TGTGCCAGCAGCTTGGTCGTAGCGGGAGCTGAGCAGTTCTTC	CASSLVVAGAEQFF	TRBD2	once	TRBV7-9	TRBJ2-1
TGTGCCAGCAGCTTCTCGGACAGGGCCTACGAGCAGTACTTC	CASSFSDRAYEQYF	TRBD1	NA	TRBV7-9	TRBJ2-7
TGTGCCAGCAGTGCGTCCGGGGAGCTGTTTTTT	CASSASGELFF	NA	NA	TRBV6-2/TRBV6-3	TRBJ2-2
TGTGCCAGCAGCTTGAGCGGGAGTCTTGGAGATACGCAGTATTTT	CASSLSGSLGDTQYF	TRBD2	NA	TRBV7-8	TRBJ2-3
TGCAGCGTTGGCGGGACAGGGGGGAGGAGAATCTATGGCTACACCTTC	CSVGGTGGRRIYGYTF	TRBD1	NA	TRBV29-1	TRBJ1-2
TGTGCCAGCAGTTATGCACCGGGCGAGCAGTACTTC	CASSYAPGEQYF	NA	few	TRBV6-5	TRBJ2-7
TGTGCTAGCAGCTTAGGCCCAGGGTCTGGGGCCAACGTCCTGACTTTC	CASSLGPGSGANVLTF	NA	NA	TRBV7-7	TRBJ2-6
TGTGCCAGCAGCTTAGAGCGAGGGTTGAGGACAGATACGCAGTATTTT	CASSLERGLRTDTQYF	NA	few	TRBV7-2	TRBJ2-3
TGTGCCATCTGGGGTAGAGGTGGGGATGAGCAGTTCTTC	CAIWGRGGDEQFF	NA	NA	TRBV10-3	TRBJ2-1
TGTGCCAGCAGCTTAGTACCCCAGGGGGTGGACTCACCCCTCCACTTT	CASSLVPQGVDSPLHF	TRBD1	NA	TRBV7-2	TRBJ1-6
TGCGCCAGCAGCCCTCCTAACGGGACCACGCCGGATACGCAGTATTTT	CASSPPNGTTPDTQYF	NA	few	TRBV4-3	TRBJ2-3
TGTGCCAGCAGTTACCCCGCCAACCAAGGGAACACTGAAGCTTTCTTT	CASSYPANQGNTEAFF	NA	NA	TRBV6-2/TRBV6-3	TRBJ1-1
TGCAGCGTTGGGGCAGGTCCCGAGACCCAGTACTTC	CSVGAGPETQYF	NA	NA	TRBV29-1	TRBJ2-5
TGTGCCAGCAGCTTAGCGCGGCTAGACTTTTTCCCGGAGACCCAGTACTTC	CASSLARLDFFPETQYF	NA	NA	TRBV7-2	TRBJ2-5
TGTGCCAGCAGCCGCACTAGCGGGAGAGCCCCTGGCGCAGATACGCAGTATTTT	CASSRTSGRAPGADTQYF	TRBD2	few	TRBV12-3/TRBV12-4	TRBJ2-3
TGCAGCGTTGACTCAGGGGGCATCTATGGCTACACCTTC	CSVDSGGIYGYTF	TRBD1	NA	TRBV29-1	TRBJ1-2
TGTGCCAGCAGCCCCCTCGCGATTAGCACAGATACGCAGTATTTT	CASSPLAISTDTQYF	NA	NA	TRBV7-2	TRBJ2-3
TGCAGTGCTAGAAGCGTAGCCGTTCTAGAGACCCAGTACTTC	CSARSVAVLETQYF	NA	few	TRBV20-1	TRBJ2-5
TGTGCCAGCAGTGACGGCCGGGAGCGGGACAATGAGCAGTTCTTC	CASSDGRERDNEQFF	NA	few	TRBV2	TRBJ2-1
TGCAGCGCCGACAGGGAGACAGATACGCAGTATTTT	CSADRETDTQYF	TRBD1	few	TRBV29-1	TRBJ2-3
TGTGCCAGCAGTGGATCGGACCCCGGCACAGATACGCAGTATTTT	CASSGSDPGTDTQYF	NA	NA	TRBV25-1	TRBJ2-3
TGTGCCACCAGTGATCTACCAAGCACAGATACGCAGTATTTT	CATSDLPSTDTQYF	NA	NA	TRBV24-1	TRBJ2-3
TGCAGTGCTAGAGCGATAGCGTCCGGGGAGCAGTTCTTC	CSARAIASGEQFF	NA	NA	TRBV20-1	TRBJ2-1
TGTGCCATCAGAGAAAAAGGACTAGCGGGAAACTACGAGCAGTACTTC	CAIREKGLAGNYEQYF	TRBD2	NA	TRBV10-3	TRBJ2-7
TGTGCCACCAGCCCTGAGGGGGCTCACTATGGCTACACCTTC	CATSPEGAHYGYTF	TRBD1	NA	TRBV15	TRBJ1-2
TGTGCCAGCAGTCCGGGACTAGCGGGAGGGGGGCGAGAGACCCAGTACTTC	CASSPGLAGGGRETQYF	TRBD2	NA	TRBV12-3/TRBV12-4	TRBJ2-5
TGTGCCAGCATCTACGTCGGGGGTTTAGACAAAAACATTCAGTACTTC	CASIYVGGLDKNIQYF	NA	NA	TRBV6-6	TRBJ2-4
TGCAGCGTTGACGGGGTGCCCACGCCTAACTATGGCTACACCTTC	CSVDGVPTPNYGYTF	NA	NA	TRBV29-1	TRBJ1-2
TGTGCCAGCACCATCGGAGGGGCGGCCGGGGAGCTGTTTTTT	CASTIGGAAGELFF	NA	NA	TRBV6-5	TRBJ2-2
TGTGCCAGCAGGCTAAACGCAGATACGCAGTATTTT	CASRLNADTQYF	NA	NA	TRBV12-3/TRBV12-4	TRBJ2-3
TGTGCCAGCAGCTCCCCCCTCGGGGAGCTGAGCTATGGCTACACCTTC	CASSSPLGELSYGYTF	NA	once	TRBV7-2	TRBJ1-2
TGTGCCAGCAGTGGACTAGCGGGAGGAACACCGAAAGATTGGACCCAGTACTTC	CASSGLAGGTPKDWTQYF	TRBD2	NA	TRBV12-3/TRBV12-4	TRBJ2-5
TGCGCCAGCAGCCAAGATTTGCCTAGCGGGAGTGTGACCCAGTACTTC	CASSQDLPSGSVTQYF	TRBD2	NA	TRBV4-3	TRBJ2-5
TGTGCCAGCACGAAGGCCGACTCCTACGAGCAGTACTTC	CASTKADSYEQYF	NA	NA	TRBV2	TRBJ2-7
TGCGCCAGCGCCCCTAGCGGCCGCGGGAATGAGCAGTTCTTC	CASAPSGRGNEQFF	TRBD2	NA	TRBV5-1	TRBJ2-1